The 28 T cell receptor beta chains reported below all come from one sample, sequenced in a study of cytomegalovirus exposure and HLA in healthy donors. The PCR used 60 Vbeta and 13 Jbeta primers. Profiled with immunoSEQ multiplex PCR; TCRdb holds only in-frame clones, not every one. In the table there are roughly 200,000 clones, 80% of which are singletons. Source material: PBMCs. The receptor source for this set is a middle-aged man in good health and CMV-seronegative.

This chain connects TRBV15 to TRBJ2-1; the match to TRBD2 covers 13 bases. With V trimmed by 2 bases and J by 8 bases, 6 bases remained unmatched. Germline CDR1 LNHNV, CDR2 YYDKDF (reference sequence). The CDR3 covers 16 residues. CDR3 DNA: TGTGCCACCAGCAGAAAAGGGACTAGCGGGAACTATGAGCAGTTCTTC. Its protein product is CATSRKGTSGNYEQFF. Together with reference TRBV15 and TRBJ2-1, the CDR3 gives the full variable domain: DAMVIQNPRYQVTQFGKPVTLSCSQTLNHNVMYWYQQKSSQAPKLLFHYYDKDFNNEADTPDNFQSRRPNTSFCFLDIRSPGLGDTAMYLCATSRKGTSGNYEQFFGPGTRLTVL.

The V and J genes are TRBV5-4 and TRBJ1-4; 10 bases fit TRBD1. CDR1 and CDR2 (germline): SGHNT, YYREEE (reference sequence). With 4 bases clipped from V and 0 bases from J, the junction kept 3 bases outside the gene matches. The CDR3 is 16 amino acids. The CDR3 sequence is CASSPGQGATNEKLFF. DNA of the CDR3: TGTGCCAGCAGCCCAGGACAGGGGGCAACTAATGAAAAACTGTTTTTT.

The chain is built from TRBV7-8 and TRBJ2-2; weak D call: TRBD1 (5 bases). The CDR3 covers 15 residues. Between the trimmed V and J ends, which lost 2 bases and 6 bases, there was a span of 13 bases. From germline, CDR1 is SGHVS and CDR2 FQNEAQ. The CDR3 is CASSLSGAESGELFF. The CDR3 DNA follows: TGTGCCAGCAGCTTAAGTGGGGCTGAATCCGGGGAGCTGTTTTTT.

The V call is TRBV4-3, the J call TRBJ2-3; 11 nucleotides line up with TRBD2. Trimming removed 3 bases from V and 4 bases from J; junction bases left unmatched: 12. This CDR3 is 18 amino acids long. The V gene's germline CDR1 is LGHNA and CDR2 YSLEER. CDR3 region: CASSQAPGASGRSDTQYF. In DNA form, the CDR3 reads TGCGCCAGCAGCCAGGCACCCGGGGCTAGCGGGAGGTCAGATACGCAGTATTTT.

This rearrangement joins TRBV5-1 to TRBJ1-4; D uncertain. The V end was cut by 4 bases, the J end by 0 bases, with 16 bases between. Germline V gives CDR1 SGHRS, CDR2 YFSETQ. This CDR3 is 17 amino acids long. CDR3 loop: CASSRVGGPATNEKLFF. In DNA, the CDR3 is TGCGCCAGCAGCCGAGTCGGAGGCCCTGCAACTAATGAAAAACTGTTTTTT.

This clone showed up just once. V is TRBV9 and J is TRBJ1-1, with 8 bases matching TRBD1. V trimming: 0 bases; J trimming: 0 bases; junction bases outside the gene matches: 4. This CDR3 is 16 amino acids long. Germline assignment: CDR1 SGDLS and CDR2 YYNGEE. CDR3 amino acids: CASSVAGTGMNTEAFF. As DNA, the CDR3 is TGTGCCAGCAGCGTAGCTGGGACAGGTATGAACACTGAAGCTTTCTTT. Full variable domain (missing parts from reference TRBV9 and TRBJ1-1): DSGVTQTPKHLITATGQRVTLRCSPRSGDLSVYWYQQSLDQGLQFLIQYYNGEERAKGNILERFSAQQFPDLHSELNLSSLELGDSALYFCASSVAGTGMNTEAFFGQGTRLTVV.

Written as DNA, the CDR3 is TGTGCCAGCAGCCCCGGTAGCGGGAGGGCCAATGGCGATGAGCAGTTCTTC. This translates into CASSPGSGRANGDEQFF. This chain connects TRBV7-6 to TRBJ2-1; 11 nucleotides align to TRBD2. Per the germline V gene, CDR1 is SGHVS and CDR2 is FNYEAQ. Germline trimming cut 5 bases from V and 8 bases from J; bases unmatched to any gene: 14. This CDR3 is built from 17 residues.

The chain employs TRBV7-2 and TRBJ1-5; D call uncertain. Trimming pared 0 bases from V and 1 base from J, leaving 10 bases between. The CDR3 is 16 residues long. Germline V gene data show CDR1 as SGHTA and CDR2 as FQGNSA. CDR3 nucleotide sequence: TGTGCCAGCAGCTTAGCGCACAGTGGAAGCAATCAGCCCCAGCATTTT. Encoded protein: CASSLAHSGSNQPQHF. Using reference TRBV7-2 and TRBJ1-5 for the parts outside the CDR3, the full variable domain is GAGVSQSPSNKVTEKGKDVELRCDPISGHTALYWYRQSLGQGLEFLIYFQGNSAPDKSGLPSDRFSAERTGGSVSTLTIQRTQQEDSAVYLCASSLAHSGSNQPQHFGDGTRLSIL.

This sequence joins TRBV29-1 and TRBJ2-5; the match to TRBD1 covers 9 bases. Germline V gene data show CDR1 as SQVTM and CDR2 as ANQGSEA. The CDR3 has 15 residues. The V and J ends lost 7 bases and 4 bases, in that order; junction bases with no gene match: 13. CDR3 sequence (DNA): TGCAGCGCTCGAGGGGACAGGGAAGGATTAGAGACCCAGTACTTC. Protein: CSARGDREGLETQYF.

This clone came up once. The J gene is TRBJ1-6, the V gene TRBV2; D gene ambiguous. The germline gives CDR1 SNHLY, CDR2 FYNNEI. The CDR3 contains 15 residues. The V gene lost 8 bases and the J gene lost 7 bases, with 18 bases spanning the gap. CDR3 in amino acids: CASGQIRSINSPLHF. In nucleotides, the CDR3 is TGTGCCAGCGGCCAAATTCGTTCGATCAATTCACCCCTCCACTTT.

The table lists this clone with a few counts. The V and J genes are TRBV5-1 and TRBJ1-4; D is unresolved. The CDR3 loop spans 15 amino acids. The germline V and J ends were trimmed by 4 bases and 0 bases, with 10 bases remaining between them. Germline CDR1 reads SGHRS; CDR2 reads YFSETQ. Here the CDR3 DNA reads TGCGCCAGCAGCCCACAGACACCAACTAATGAAAAACTGTTTTTT. As protein: CASSPQTPTNEKLFF.

This clone was found a few times. The V call is TRBV7-2, the J call TRBJ1-2; D ambiguous. Germline V gene sequence: CDR1 SGHTA, CDR2 FQGNSA. CDR3 length: 15 residues. Trimming took off 6 bases at V and 1 base at J, with 15 bases between the two ends. CDR3 protein: CASSPMLGVNYGYTF. The CDR3 coding sequence is TGTGCCAGCAGTCCTATGCTAGGAGTTAACTATGGCTACACCTTC.

The chain recombines TRBV18 with TRBJ1-2; tentative D call: TRBD1 (5 bases). Germline CDR1 reads KGHSH; CDR2 reads LQKENI. CDR3 length: 13 residues. Trimming removed 1 base from V and 2 bases from J, with 5 bases in between. This CDR3 is CASSPQGNYGYTF. The CDR3 DNA reads TGTGCCAGCTCACCACAGGGGAACTATGGCTACACCTTC.

The CDR3 coding sequence is TGTGCCAGCAGCGTAGGGAGGGGGCTGGGGGCTTTGGAGACCCAGTACTTC. Residues: CASSVGRGLGALETQYF. The chain couples TRBV9 to TRBJ2-5; D may be TRBD1 (7 bases). CDR1 and CDR2 (germline): SGDLS, YYNGEE. Between the trimmed V and J ends, which lost 0 bases and 5 bases, there was a span of 20 bases. The CDR3 has 17 residues.

The chain carries TRBV10-1 and TRBJ2-5; 9 positions match TRBD1. Trimming removed 6 bases from V and 1 base from J; junction bases left unmatched: 9. The CDR3 totals 16 residues. CDR1 is WNHNN and CDR2 is SYGVQD in the germline V gene (reference sequence). CDR3 sequence (DNA): TGCGCCAGCAGCGAAGGGACAGGGATGGTCCAAGAGACCCAGTACTTC. Encoded protein: CASSEGTGMVQETQYF.

The chain is built from TRBV19 and TRBJ1-2; possible D gene TRBD1, 6 bases. V lost 4 bases to trimming and J lost 4 bases, with 10 bases between them. This CDR3 spans 13 amino acids. Germline V lookup: CDR1 LNHDA, CDR2 SQIVND (reference sequence). The CDR3 coding sequence is TGTGCCAGTAGTAAGACAGGCGCCTATGGCTACACCTTC. Translated: CASSKTGAYGYTF.

The chain uses TRBV9 and TRBJ1-4; TRBD1 matches at 7 bases. The CDR3 length is 14 residues. CDR1 is SGDLS and CDR2 is YYNGEE in the germline V gene. Trimming took 4 bases from V and 5 from J; bases not matched to a gene: 5. The CDR3 coding sequence is TGTGCCAGCAGCTTCGACAGGGTGAATGAAAAACTGTTTTTT. It codes for CASSFDRVNEKLFF.

This clone was detected once. The rearrangement links TRBV25-1 to TRBJ1-6; D possibly corresponds to TRBD1 (5 bases). This CDR3 spans 15 amino acids. V was cut by 5 bases and J by 4 bases, with 12 bases left in between. Germline CDR1 reads MGHDK; CDR2 reads SYGVNS. The CDR3 loop reads CASSPLDSYNSPLHF. Here the CDR3 DNA reads TGTGCCAGCAGTCCCCTAGACAGTTATAATTCACCCCTCCACTTT.

This chain links TRBV7-2 with TRBJ1-4; 8 bases map to TRBD1. V was pared by 5 bases and J by 8 bases, with 10 bases of the junction left unmatched. Germline CDR1 and CDR2: SGHTA and FQGNSA. The CDR3 has 15 amino acids. CDR3 bases: TGTGCCAGCAGCCTAAAGACAGGGGAGGGAGAAAAACTGTTTTTT. Amino acids: CASSLKTGEGEKLFF.

This clone is a singleton in its sample. The chain joins TRBV27 to TRBJ2-3; no clear D gene. This CDR3 is built from 13 residues. The V gene lost 5 bases and the J gene lost 2 bases, with 8 bases spanning the gap. Germline loops: CDR1 MNHEY, CDR2 SMNVEV (reference sequence). The CDR3 sequence is CASSRQDTDTQYF. The DNA of the CDR3 is TGTGCCAGCAGTCGACAAGACACAGATACGCAGTATTTT.

The rearrangement joins TRBV18 to TRBJ1-1; 9 bases map to TRBD1. The CDR3 is 15 amino acids. J was trimmed by 4 bases and V by 4 bases; bases with no gene match: 7. Germline loops: CDR1 KGHSH, CDR2 LQKENI. The CDR3 loop reads CASSLGTGLGTEAFF. In DNA form, the CDR3 reads TGTGCCAGCTCACTAGGGACAGGGCTAGGCACTGAAGCTTTCTTT.

The CDR3 region has the DNA TGCGCCAGCAGCCACGGTACACGGGTTGGCAATGAGCAGTTCTTC. Translated, it gives CASSHGTRVGNEQFF. This chain joins TRBV4-1 and TRBJ2-1; no definite D call. Germline lookup yields CDR1 MGHRA and CDR2 YSYEKL. Trimming stripped 3 bases from V and 6 bases from J, with 15 bases between. The CDR3 has 15 amino acids.

The chain employs TRBV5-1 and TRBJ1-1, with 10 nucleotides matching TRBD1. Losses at the gene ends were 7 bases for V and 0 bases for J; bases not matched to a gene: 18. Germline V gene lookup returns CDR1 SGHRS and CDR2 YFSETQ. CDR3 length equals 19 residues. In DNA form, the CDR3 reads TGCGCCAGCGGCTCGAATCCACCGGGACAGGGGCTTATGAACACTGAAGCTTTCTTT. Translation: CASGSNPPGQGLMNTEAFF.

V is TRBV11-1 and J is TRBJ1-3, with 8 bases matching TRBD1. Trimming removed 5 bases from V and 0 bases from J; junction bases left unmatched: 9. CDR3 length: 17 amino acids. Germline CDR1 and CDR2: SGHAT and FQDESV (reference sequence). DNA for the CDR3: TGTGCCAGCAGCCCGACTCGCCAGGGGGCCTCTGGAAACACCATATATTTT. It is translated as CASSPTRQGASGNTIYF.

As to this clone: Other DNA sequences in this sample translate to the same CDR3. V is TRBV6-6 and J is TRBJ2-7; 10 nucleotides line up with TRBD1. Germline V gene data show CDR1 as MNHNY and CDR2 as SVGAGI (reference sequence). The CDR3 loop spans 15 amino acids. The trim removed 4 bases at V and 5 bases at J, leaving 8 bases unmatched. The CDR3 DNA follows: TGTGCCAGCAGTTCTCCGGGACAGGGGCTACACGAGCAGTACTTC. It codes for CASSSPGQGLHEQYF.

V is TRBV7-9 and J is TRBJ2-1; 7 nucleotides align to TRBD1. CDR1 is SEHNR, CDR2 FQNEAQ, per germline (reference sequence). The CDR3 runs to 15 residues. V gave up 3 bases and J gave up 4 bases; unmatched junction bases: 6. The CDR3 region has the DNA TGTGCCAGCAGCTTCCCGGGACAGCAATACAATGAGCAGTTCTTC. This encodes CASSFPGQQYNEQFF.

This rearrangement joins TRBV7-8 to TRBJ1-1; TRBD1 aligns across 11 bases. The V segment lost 3 bases and the J segment 4 bases; nucleotides outside the gene matches: 7. CDR3 size: 16 residues. The germline gives CDR1 SGHVS, CDR2 FQNEAQ. The CDR3 is CASSLRTGGLGTEAFF. CDR3 DNA sequence: TGTGCCAGCAGCTTGAGGACAGGGGGCTTAGGCACTGAAGCTTTCTTT. Full variable domain (outside the CDR3, taken from reference TRBV7-8 and TRBJ1-1): GAGVSQSPRYKVAKRGQDVALRCDPISGHVSLFWYQQALGQGPEFLTYFQNEAQLDKSGLPSDRFFAERPEGSVSTLKIQRTQQEDSAVYLCASSLRTGGLGTEAFFGQGTRLTVV.

The genes are TRBV15 and TRBJ1-2, with D possibly matching TRBD1 (5 bases). CDR1 and CDR2 from the germline V gene are LNHNV and YYDKDF (reference sequence). Trimming removed 3 bases from V and 3 bases from J, with 17 bases in between. The CDR3 runs to 16 residues. The CDR3 nucleotides are TGTGCCACCAGCAGTCCGGGACTCCCATCCGACTATGGCTACACCTTC. Translating gives CATSSPGLPSDYGYTF. Supplemented by reference TRBV15 and TRBJ1-2, the full variable domain reads DAMVIQNPRYQVTQFGKPVTLSCSQTLNHNVMYWYQQKSSQAPKLLFHYYDKDFNNEADTPDNFQSRRPNTSFCFLDIRSPGLGDTAMYLCATSSPGLPSDYGYTFGSGTRLTVV.